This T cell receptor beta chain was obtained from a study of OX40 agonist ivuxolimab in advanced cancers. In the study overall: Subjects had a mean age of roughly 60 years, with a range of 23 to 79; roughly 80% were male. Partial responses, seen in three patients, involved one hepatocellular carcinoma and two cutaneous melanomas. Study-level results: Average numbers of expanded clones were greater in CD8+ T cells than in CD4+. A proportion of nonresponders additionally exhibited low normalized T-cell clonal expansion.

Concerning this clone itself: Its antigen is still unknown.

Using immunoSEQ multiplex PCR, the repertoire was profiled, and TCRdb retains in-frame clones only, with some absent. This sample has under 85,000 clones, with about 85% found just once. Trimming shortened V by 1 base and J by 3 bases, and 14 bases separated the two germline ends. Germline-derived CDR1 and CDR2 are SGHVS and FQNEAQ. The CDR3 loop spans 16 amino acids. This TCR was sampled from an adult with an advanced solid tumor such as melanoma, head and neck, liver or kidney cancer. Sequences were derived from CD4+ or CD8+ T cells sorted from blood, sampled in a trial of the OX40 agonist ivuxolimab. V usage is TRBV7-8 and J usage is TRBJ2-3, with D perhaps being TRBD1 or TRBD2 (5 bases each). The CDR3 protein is CASSLVGLAGTDTQYF. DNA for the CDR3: TGTGCCAGCAGCTTAGTCGGGCTAGCAGGGACAGATACGCAGTATTTT. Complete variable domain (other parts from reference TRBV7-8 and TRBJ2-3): GAGVSQSPRYKVAKRGQDVALRCDPISGHVSLFWYQQALGQGPEFLTYFQNEAQLDKSGLPSDRFFAERPEGSVSTLKIQRTQQEDSAVYLCASSLVGLAGTDTQYFGPGTRLTVL.